The following is a T cell receptor beta chain sequence with its context. Germline V CDR1 and CDR2: ENHRY, SYGVKD. Trimming removed 6 bases from V and 5 bases from J; junction bases left unmatched: 6. The CDR3 is 14 residues long. Clones were read by immunoSEQ multiplex PCR, and TCRdb kept only the in-frame ones, dropping some. This sample has around 40,000 clones; 90% occur once, and the top ten carry approximately 0.37%. The source of the sample is a study of T cell changes during pregnancy in multiple sclerosis. The clonotype originates from a female donor with multiple sclerosis, enrolled in a pregnancy study. The sample in question was CD4+ T cells from peripheral blood mononuclear cells, obtained in the second trimester of pregnancy. This sequence joins TRBV10-3 and TRBJ1-1; TRBD1 matches 10 bases. The CDR3 bases are TGTGCCATCAGCCAGGGACAGGGGCAAACTGAAGCTTTCTTT. It codes for CAISQGQGQTEAFF.